This is a list of T cell receptor beta chains from one sample in a study of blood T cell repertoires in COVID-19. TCRdb's table, derived via immunoSEQ multiplex PCR, lists solely in-frame clones and lacks some. The sample contains 300,000 to 450,000 clones, about nine tenths of which appear only once. Material: peripheral blood. The receptor source for this set is a woman aged 55-69 years with COVID-19, enrolled during active disease. CDR3s include the opening cysteine and the closing phenylalanine or tryptophan. A D gene is named only where the DNA matches it firmly. Rows may omit the clone size; those that give it use once, few, many or a size class.

d_gene | abundance | j_gene | v_gene | CDR3aa | CDR3nt
- | - | TRBJ1-1 | TRBV7-9 | CASRPSPGNEAFF | TGTGCCAGCAGGCCGTCGCCAGGGAATGAAGCTTTCTTT
- | - | TRBJ2-7 | TRBV5-1 | CASSPRDGTYEQYF | TGCGCCAGCAGCCCGCGGGACGGAACCTACGAGCAGTACTTC
TRBD2 | - | TRBJ2-3 | TRBV27 | CASSYSGAYTDTQYF | TGTGCCAGCAGCTATAGCGGGGCGTACACAGATACGCAGTATTTT
- | - | TRBJ1-1 | TRBV7-3 | CASSLGGTTEAFF | TGTGCCAGCAGCTTAGGGGGGACCACTGAAGCTTTCTTT
TRBD1 | - | TRBJ2-5 | TRBV12-5 | CASGPRDRLEETQYF | TGTGCTAGTGGTCCCCGGGACAGGTTAGAAGAGACCCAGTACTTC
- | once | TRBJ2-1 | TRBV6-5 | CASKGREQFF | TGTGCCAGCAAGGGGCGCGAGCAGTTCTTC
TRBD1 | - | TRBJ1-2 | TRBV7-6 | CASSLARGAGYGYTF | TGTGCCAGCAGCTTAGCCAGGGGGGCTGGCTATGGCTACACCTTC
TRBD2 | - | TRBJ2-7 | TRBV19 | CASGSGGPSYEQYF | TGTGCCAGTGGAAGCGGGGGGCCATCCTACGAGCAGTACTTC
- | - | TRBJ1-2 | TRBV15 | CATSGQTALKDYGYTF | TGTGCCACCAGCGGCCAGACAGCCCTGAAGGACTATGGCTACACCTTC
- | many | TRBJ1-5 | TRBV2 | CASSRTPLPQHF | TGTGCCAGCAGCAGAACCCCGCTGCCCCAGCATTTT
- | - | TRBJ1-2 | TRBV29-1 | CSVEVGPWAGYTF | TGCAGCGTTGAGGTAGGCCCTTGGGCTGGCTACACCTTC
- | once | TRBJ1-6 | TRBV7-9 | CASNEWGQPLHF | TGTGCCAGCAACGAGTGGGGGCAGCCCCTCCACTTT
- | - | TRBJ2-7 | TRBV3-1/TRBV3-2 | CASSHLAVLGEQYF | TGTGCCAGCAGCCACTTGGCGGTACTCGGGGAGCAGTACTTC
- | - | TRBJ1-1 | TRBV29-1 | CSVVFTGTGAFF | TGCAGCGTTGTATTCACAGGGACCGGAGCTTTCTTT
- | - | TRBJ1-2 | TRBV6-5 | CASSLQGRDYGYTF | TGTGCCAGCAGTTTGCAGGGGCGGGACTATGGCTACACCTTC
- | - | TRBJ2-3 | TRBV4-2 | CASSQRGGGELDTQYF | TGTGCCAGCAGCCAAAGAGGAGGGGGCGAGTTAGATACGCAGTATTTT
- | - | TRBJ2-3 | TRBV29-1 | CSVEGQEKDLSTDTQYF | TGCAGCGTTGAAGGACAGGAAAAGGATCTTAGCACAGATACGCAGTATTTT
- | - | TRBJ1-4 | TRBV5-1 | CASSLAAGTEKLFF | TGCGCCAGCAGCTTGGCAGCGGGGACTGAAAAACTGTTTTTT
- | - | TRBJ1-2 | TRBV5-1 | CASSEQGGNYGYTF | TGCGCCAGCAGCGAACAGGGTGGTAACTATGGCTACACCTTC
- | - | TRBJ1-1 | TRBV15 | CATSRAAEAFF | TGTGCCACCAGCAGAGCCGCTGAAGCTTTCTTT
- | - | TRBJ1-2 | TRBV28 | CASRYSLSGYTF | TGTGCCAGCAGGTACTCCTTGAGTGGCTACACCTTC
TRBD1 | - | TRBJ2-5 | TRBV7-2 | CASSLGDRGSQETQYF | TGTGCCAGCAGCTTAGGGGACAGGGGGTCACAAGAGACCCAGTACTTC
TRBD1 | - | TRBJ1-3 | TRBV5-1 | CASSLEKTGTGNTIYF | TGCGCCAGCAGCTTGGAGAAGACAGGGACTGGAAACACCATATATTTT
- | few | TRBJ1-2 | TRBV7-9 | CASSLVAVDGYTF | TGTGCCAGCAGCTTAGTAGCCGTAGATGGCTACACCTTC
- | - | TRBJ1-4 | TRBV9 | CASSRDTTNEKLFF | TGTGCCAGCAGCCGGGACACAACTAATGAAAAACTGTTTTTT
- | - | TRBJ1-1 | TRBV5-8 | CASSLRGWVSGAFF | TGTGCCAGCAGCTTGAGAGGCTGGGTGTCCGGAGCTTTCTTT
TRBD1 | - | TRBJ1-4 | TRBV9 | CASSVAVGAGGQEKLFF | TGTGCCAGCAGCGTAGCAGTCGGGGCAGGGGGGCAGGAAAAACTGTTTTTT
- | - | TRBJ1-1 | TRBV2 | CASSGRGNRGTEAFF | TGTGCCAGCAGTGGACGGGGGAATAGGGGCACTGAAGCTTTCTTT
TRBD1 | - | TRBJ1-6 | TRBV6-5 | CASSYGTGGSPLHF | TGTGCCAGCAGTTACGGGACAGGGGGATCACCCCTCCACTTT
- | - | TRBJ1-1 | TRBV7-2 | CASSSQGGMRNTEAFF | TGTGCCAGCAGCTCCCAAGGGGGTATGAGGAACACTGAAGCTTTCTTT
TRBD2 | once | TRBJ2-7 | TRBV9 | CASSPGGNEQYF | TGTGCCAGCAGCCCCGGGGGGAACGAGCAGTACTTC